This TCR beta chain came from a study of monozygotic twins with inflammatory bowel disease. Of note for this clonotype: Its antigen is as yet unknown.

CDR3 length: 14 amino acids. Germline V gene sequence: CDR1 SGHTA, CDR2 FQGNSA. Every TCR library used around 3,400 ng of total RNA. Two rounds of nested PCR, of about 16 and 10 cycles, were run on TCRalpha and TCRbeta cDNA. TCRdb reprocessed the 5' RACE reads and reports one entry per CDR3 protein, with no DNA. The sample yields 300,000 to 350,000 distinct CDR3 sequences, of which the top ten take up around 2%. Study results and caveats: IBD patients, compared with healthy twins, shared fewer clonotypes with others (especially with disease activity). IBD-affected twins scored below their healthy co-twins in TCRbeta diversity (inverse Simpson).

The gene calls are TRBV7-2 and TRBJ2-2; TCRdb calls TRBD1, which cannot be checked without DNA. The sequenced sample was blood. The origin of this receptor is a human donor with ulcerative colitis or Crohn's disease, or a healthy co-twin of an affected twin (not recorded which). The CDR3 sequence: CASSSPENTGELFF.